This TCR beta chain was identified during a study of shared clonotypes between healthy human individuals. Study summary: The study used three CD4 naive, three CD4 memory, two CD8 naive and one CD8 memory plate per donor.

Here immunoSEQ multiplex PCR was the method, and the copy in TCRdb shows in-frame clones only, minus some. The sample contains fewer than 2.5 million clones, approximately 93% of which appear only once. Study-level results: Some clonotypes were shared by all four sorted-subset donors, while others were not shared. The non-shared ones had lower generation probabilities than the shared ones.

In its sample, this clone was seen a few times. Its antigen remains unknown. V lost 6 bases, J lost 6 bases, and 8 bases lay in between. The CDR3 has 11 amino acids. The germline V gene has CDR1 MNHNS and CDR2 SASEGT. The chain couples TRBV6-1 to TRBJ1-2; D is unclear. This clonotype was obtained from a man aged 18-30 years in good health. Some clones in this sample may be carry-over from other donors' samples. Sequencing was carried out using naive CD4+ T cells from PBMCs. Subset denoted: CD45RA+ positively selected. Here the CDR3 reads CASRYINGYTF. Here the CDR3 DNA reads TGTGCCAGCAGGTACATAAATGGCTACACCTTC.